These 24 T cell receptor beta chains were sequenced from one sample in a study of T cell changes during pregnancy in multiple sclerosis (dated by TCRdb to about 2019). Preparation of the library involved the immunoSEQ multiplex PCR assay. TCRdb obtained this table from immuneACCESS and retained in-frame rearrangements with V and J assigned. These tables miss some clones; where compared with another copy, unresolved V genes account for less than half of the shortfall, and the remainder is unexplained. In this sample the table shows around 57,000 clones, about nine tenths of which occur a single time. The ten largest make up 0.85% to 0.95% of the sample. The sequenced sample was peripheral blood, obtained in the first trimester of pregnancy. These receptors were obtained from a female donor in good health, enrolled as a control in a pregnancy study.

This sequence joins TRBV25-1 and TRBJ2-7, with TRBD2 as a possible D gene (7 bases). CDR1 is MGHDK and CDR2 is SYGVNS in the germline V gene. CDR3 length equals 13 residues. Trimming cost V 8 bases and J 4 bases, with 15 bases left between them. CDR3 residues: CASGGGGGYEQYF. The CDR3 DNA follows: TGTGCCAGCGGAGGGGGAGGGGGGTACGAGCAGTACTTC.

V usage is TRBV5-6 and J usage is TRBJ2-7, with D perhaps TRBD1 (5 bases). Per the germline V gene, CDR1 is SGHDT and CDR2 is YYEEEE. CDR3 length: 15 amino acids. With 2 bases removed from V and 7 bases from J, the gap between germline ends came to 19 bases. The CDR3 is CASSLASPRRGEQYF. The CDR3 region has the DNA TGTGCCAGCAGCTTAGCTTCCCCTAGAAGGGGTGAGCAGTACTTC.

The V gene is TRBV7-3, the J gene TRBJ2-2, with 9 bases matching TRBD2. CDR3 length: 14 amino acids. Per the germline V gene, CDR1 is SGHTA and CDR2 is FQGTGA. Trimming took 5 bases from V and 4 from J; bases not matched to a gene: 2. The CDR3 DNA sequence: TGTGCCAGCAGCCCGCGGGGGGGCACCGGGGAGCTGTTTTTT. It yields the protein CASSPRGGTGELFF.

The rearrangement links TRBV11-3 to TRBJ1-1; D gene ambiguous. Trimming removed 4 bases at V and 1 base at J, with 10 bases between. The CDR3 has 14 amino acids. Germline assignment: CDR1 SGHNT and CDR2 YENEEA. The CDR3 protein is CASSSGGGNTEAFF. The DNA for the CDR3 is TGTGCCAGCAGCTCGGGAGGCGGGAACACTGAAGCTTTCTTT.

V usage is TRBV5-1 and J usage is TRBJ1-4; 7 nucleotides match TRBD1. Germline trimming cut 3 bases from V and 5 bases from J; bases unmatched to any gene: 10. Germline-derived CDR1 and CDR2 are SGHRS and YFSETQ. This CDR3 has 16 residues. The CDR3 region has the DNA TGCGCCAGCAGCTCCCTTGGGACAGTTGAGAATGAAAAACTGTTTTTT. Its translation is CASSSLGTVENEKLFF.

The gene calls are TRBV7-7 and TRBJ2-5, with TRBD2 matching over 13 bases. CDR1 is SSHAT and CDR2 is FNYEAQ in the germline V gene (reference sequence). The junction had 5 bases not matched to a gene; V was cut back by 5 bases and J by 2 bases. The CDR3 runs to 16 residues. CDR3 nucleotides: TGTGCCAGCAGCCCCGGACTAGCGGGGGCGCAAGAGACCCAGTACTTC. It encodes CASSPGLAGAQETQYF. The whole variable domain, filled in from reference TRBV7-7 and TRBJ2-5, reads GAGVSQSPRYKVTKRGQDVTLRCDPISSHATLYWYQQALGQGPEFLTYFNYEAQPDKSGLPSDRFSAERPEGSISTLTIQRTEQRDSAMYRCASSPGLAGAQETQYFGPGTRLLVL.

Only one count was recorded for this clone. The V and J genes are TRBV5-1 and TRBJ1-2; D perhaps matches TRBD1 (5 bases). CDR1 is SGHRS, CDR2 YFSETQ, per germline. The CDR3 covers 15 residues. Trimming took 2 bases from V and 8 from J, leaving 19 bases between them. DNA for the CDR3: TGCGCCAGCAGCTTCGGGGGAAAGGAGATGACGGGCTACACCTTC. Its translation: CASSFGGKEMTGYTF.

This clone was detected only once. This chain uses TRBV29-1 with TRBJ2-5, with D perhaps TRBD2 (6 bases). This CDR3 comprises 16 residues. With 3 bases removed from V and 2 bases from J, the gap between germline ends came to 19 bases. Germline values: CDR1 SQVTM, CDR2 ANQGSEA. Here the CDR3 reads CSVEGGRGVRQETQYF. As DNA, the CDR3 is TGCAGCGTTGAGGGTGGGCGGGGAGTTAGGCAAGAGACCCAGTACTTC.

This chain connects TRBV5-4 to TRBJ1-1, with D unresolved. The CDR3 is 12 amino acids. V was shortened by 2 bases and J by 8 bases, with 10 bases between the two germline ends. CDR1 is SGHNT and CDR2 is YYREEE in the germline V gene (reference sequence). The CDR3 loop reads CASSLGGEEAFF. DNA for the CDR3: TGTGCCAGCAGCTTAGGCGGAGAGGAAGCTTTCTTT. Using reference TRBV5-4 and TRBJ1-1 for the parts outside the CDR3, the full variable domain is ETGVTQSPTHLIKTRGQQVTLRCSSQSGHNTVSWYQQALGQGPQFIFQYYREEENGRGNFPPRFSGLQFPNYSSELNVNALELDDSALYLCASSLGGEEAFFGQGTRLTVV.

The rearrangement links TRBV9 to TRBJ2-3; 8 nucleotides agree with TRBD2. The germline CDR1 and CDR2 sequences are SGDLS and YYNGEE. The CDR3 is 14 amino acids. V lost 3 bases and J lost 4; bases outside the gene matches: 4. The CDR3 sequence is CASSAGGGADTQYF. The DNA of the CDR3 is TGTGCCAGCAGCGCCGGGGGGGGTGCAGATACGCAGTATTTT. The variable domain in full, with the rest retrieved from reference TRBV9 and TRBJ2-3, is DSGVTQTPKHLITATGQRVTLRCSPRSGDLSVYWYQQSLDQGLQFLIQYYNGEERAKGNILERFSAQQFPDLHSELNLSSLELGDSALYFCASSAGGGADTQYFGPGTRLTVL.

The chain combines TRBV29-1 with TRBJ2-7, with TRBD1 matching 7 bases. Germline V lookup: CDR1 SQVTM, CDR2 ANQGSEA. V trimming: 5 bases; J trimming: 4 bases; junction bases outside the gene matches: 8. The CDR3 has 13 residues. CDR3 residues: CSVCTGELYEQYF. In DNA form, the CDR3 reads TGCAGCGTTTGCACAGGGGAGTTGTACGAGCAGTACTTC.

The chain has TRBV4-1 and TRBJ2-1; tentatively, D is TRBD2 (5 bases). Germline CDR1 reads MGHRA; CDR2 reads YSYEKL. This CDR3 has 16 amino acids. V lost 1 base, J lost 0 bases, and 10 bases lay in between. DNA of the CDR3: TGCGCCAGCAGCCAAGTTACGGGAAGCTCCTACAATGAGCAGTTCTTC. It encodes CASSQVTGSSYNEQFF.

The J gene is TRBJ2-3, the V gene TRBV7-2; no clear D. This CDR3 contains 12 residues. The V gene's germline CDR1 is SGHTA and CDR2 FQGNSA. The germline V and J ends were trimmed by 5 bases and 5 bases, with 8 bases remaining between them. CDR3 amino acids: CASSIRVDTQYF. In DNA, the CDR3 is TGTGCCAGCAGCATTAGAGTAGATACGCAGTATTTT.

This chain links TRBV6-5 with TRBJ2-2, with D unresolved. Germline loops: CDR1 MNHEY, CDR2 SVGAGI. The V and J ends lost 5 bases and 8 bases respectively, with 6 bases between them. The CDR3 sequence is 11 residues long. CDR3 nucleotides: TGTGCCAGCAGTGCCAGAGGGGAGCTGTTTTTT. Amino acids: CASSARGELFF.

The V and J genes are TRBV19 and TRBJ1-1; 7 bases match TRBD1. The germline gives CDR1 LNHDA, CDR2 SQIVND (reference sequence). With 5 bases clipped from V and 4 bases from J, the junction kept 7 bases outside the gene matches. The CDR3 length is 14 residues. The CDR3 nucleotides are TGTGCCAGTAGTTCCGAGACAGGGACCACTGAAGCTTTCTTT. Protein product: CASSSETGTTEAFF.

This chain connects TRBV14 to TRBJ1-2; D unresolved. There are 13 residues in the CDR3. CDR1 and CDR2 from the germline V gene are SGHDN and FVKESK. Between the trimmed V and J ends, which lost 4 bases and 2 bases, there was a span of 8 bases. In DNA, the CDR3 is TGTGCCAGCAGCCGTTCGGGGAACTATGGCTACACCTTC. Amino acids: CASSRSGNYGYTF.

V is TRBV6-5 and J is TRBJ1-1; 10 bases agree with TRBD1. This CDR3 has 13 residues. Trimming at V came to 8 bases and at J to 4 bases, leaving 4 bases not matched to a gene. Germline V gene data show CDR1 as MNHEY and CDR2 as SVGAGI. CDR3 amino acids: CASSRDRGTEAFF. CDR3 nucleotide sequence: TGTGCCAGCTCGCGGGACAGGGGCACTGAAGCTTTCTTT.

CDR3 nucleotides: TGTGCCAGCAGCGTCAGGGGGGAAGATTCACCCCTCCACTTT. Translation gives CASSVRGEDSPLHF. The rearrangement uses TRBV9 and TRBJ1-6; 7 bases agree with TRBD1. V was pared by 2 bases and J by 8 bases, with 4 bases of the junction left unmatched. This CDR3 is built from 14 residues. Looked up from germline, CDR1 is SGDLS and CDR2 is YYNGEE.

This clone was counted between two and nine times. The genes are TRBV4-2 and TRBJ2-1; TRBD2 agrees at 9 bases. The germline gives CDR1 LGHNA, CDR2 YNFKEQ. V trimming: 0 bases; J trimming: 8 bases; junction bases outside the gene matches: 8. The CDR3 covers 16 residues. The CDR3 region has the DNA TGTGCCAGCAGCCAAGACCCAGCGGGGGGTCTAGATGAGCAGTTCTTC. It specifies CASSQDPAGGLDEQFF.

The chain joins TRBV5-1 to TRBJ1-6, with TRBD1 matching over 9 bases. Germline trimming cut 2 bases from V and 9 bases from J; bases unmatched to any gene: 3. The CDR3 consists of 14 residues. Germline lookup yields CDR1 SGHRS and CDR2 YFSETQ. The CDR3 DNA is TGCGCCAGCAGCTTTACAGGGGGCGGTTCACCCCTCCACTTT. Translating gives CASSFTGGGSPLHF.

CDR3 DNA: TGTGCCAGCAGTCCCCGGACTAGGTACAATGAGCAGTTCTTC. Protein sequence: CASSPRTRYNEQFF. The gene calls are TRBV11-2 and TRBJ2-1, with 7 bases that match TRBD2. V was clipped by 6 bases and J by 4 bases; unmatched bases: 6. This CDR3 has 14 residues. Germline V gene data show CDR1 as SGHAT and CDR2 as FQNNGV.

This clone was detected only a few times. The chain recombines TRBV6-5 with TRBJ1-1, with D possibly matching TRBD1 (5 bases). The CDR3 contains 14 residues. Germline values: CDR1 MNHEY, CDR2 SVGAGI. With 5 bases removed from V and 5 bases from J, the gap between germline ends came to 15 bases. For the CDR3, the DNA is TGTGCCAGCAGTCTCGGACAATCTGGGACTGAAGCTTTCTTT. Amino acid sequence: CASSLGQSGTEAFF.

This sequence joins TRBV21-1 and TRBJ2-5; TRBD1 is the table's D call, not checked against the DNA. TRBV21-1 is a pseudogene. The CDR3 has 13 amino acids. The CDR3 sequence: CASGHRPWETQYF. Here the CDR3 DNA reads TGTGCCAGCGGGCACAGGCCCTGGGAGACCCAGTACTTC.

This clone appeared a single time. The chain recombines TRBV6-5 with TRBJ2-3, with TRBD1 identical over 8 bases. The germline V gene encodes CDR1 MNHEY and CDR2 SVGAGI. The trim removed 0 bases at V and 4 bases at J, leaving 6 bases unmatched. The CDR3 is 16 residues long. The CDR3 DNA reads as TGTGCCAGCAGTTACTCCCAGGGGGCATTTTCAGATACGCAGTATTTT. Its translation is CASSYSQGAFSDTQYF.